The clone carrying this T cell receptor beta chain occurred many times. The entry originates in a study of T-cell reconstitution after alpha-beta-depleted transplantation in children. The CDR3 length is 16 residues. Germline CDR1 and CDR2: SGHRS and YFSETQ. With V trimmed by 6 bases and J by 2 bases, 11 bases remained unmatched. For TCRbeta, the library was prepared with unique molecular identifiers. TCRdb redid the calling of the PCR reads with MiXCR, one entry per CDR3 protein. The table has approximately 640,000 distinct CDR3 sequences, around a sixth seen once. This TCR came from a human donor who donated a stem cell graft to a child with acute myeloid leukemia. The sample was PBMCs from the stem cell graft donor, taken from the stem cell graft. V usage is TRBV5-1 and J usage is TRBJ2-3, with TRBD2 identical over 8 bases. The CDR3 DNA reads TGCGCCAGCACCCGTCGTAGAGCGGGGGACACAGATACGCAGTATTTT. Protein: CASTRRRAGDTDTQYF. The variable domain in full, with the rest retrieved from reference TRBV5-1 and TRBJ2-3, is KAGVTQTPRYLIKTRGQQVTLSCSPISGHRSVSWYQQTPGQGLQFLFEYFSETQRNKGNFPGRFSGRQFSNSRSEMNVSTLELGDSALYLCASTRRRAGDTDTQYFGPGTRLTVL.